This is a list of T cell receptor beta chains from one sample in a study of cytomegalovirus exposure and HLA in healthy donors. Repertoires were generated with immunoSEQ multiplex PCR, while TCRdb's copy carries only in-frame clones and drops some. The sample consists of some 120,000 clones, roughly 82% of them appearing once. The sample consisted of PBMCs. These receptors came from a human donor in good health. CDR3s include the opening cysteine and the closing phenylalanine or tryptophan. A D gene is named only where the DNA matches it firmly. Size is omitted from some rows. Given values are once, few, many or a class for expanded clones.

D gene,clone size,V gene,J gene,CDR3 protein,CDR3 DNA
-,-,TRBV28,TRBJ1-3,CASSPRGTSSSGNTIYF,TGTGCCAGCAGTCCTAGGGGGACCTCGAGCTCTGGAAACACCATATATTTT
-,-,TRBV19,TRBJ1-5,CASSMSKQPQHF,TGTGCCAGTAGTATGTCAAAACAGCCCCAGCATTTT
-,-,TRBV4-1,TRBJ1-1,CASSQDPRPNTEAFF,TGCGCCAGCAGCCAAGATCCCAGGCCGAACACTGAAGCTTTCTTT
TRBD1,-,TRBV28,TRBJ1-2,CASSFRTGGLYGYTF,TGTGCCAGCAGTTTTCGGACAGGGGGCCTCTATGGCTACACCTTC
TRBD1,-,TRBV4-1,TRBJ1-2,CASSLIQGEPSGYTF,TGCGCCAGCAGCCTCATACAGGGGGAGCCTTCCGGCTACACCTTC
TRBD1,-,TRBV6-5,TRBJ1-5,CASSGTGFGQPQHF,TGTGCCAGCAGTGGGACAGGGTTTGGTCAGCCCCAGCATTTT
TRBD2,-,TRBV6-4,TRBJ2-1,CASSDSGSGTGNKQFF,TGTGCCAGCAGTGACTCGGGGAGCGGGACTGGGAATAAGCAGTTCTTC
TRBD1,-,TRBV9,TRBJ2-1,CASSVGQTYNEQFF,TGTGCCAGCAGCGTGGGACAGACTTACAATGAGCAGTTCTTC
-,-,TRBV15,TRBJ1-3,CATSRDRVDRGLTIYF,TGTGCCACCAGCAGAGATCGTGTTGACCGGGGATTGACCATATATTTT
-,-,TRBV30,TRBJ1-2,CAWSANYGYTF,TGTGCCTGGAGTGCGAACTATGGCTACACCTTC
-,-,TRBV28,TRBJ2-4,CAIAGGTKNIQYF,TGTGCCATCGCGGGCGGGACCAAAAACATTCAGTACTTC
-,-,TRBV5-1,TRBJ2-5,CASSLQGNQETQYF,TGCGCCAGCAGCCTACAGGGCAACCAAGAGACCCAGTACTTC
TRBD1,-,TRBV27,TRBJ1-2,CASSFTRQGSYYGYTF,TGTGCCAGCAGTTTTACGAGACAGGGGTCGTACTATGGCTACACCTTC
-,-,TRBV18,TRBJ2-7,CASSRTSIEQYF,TGTGCCAGCTCACGCACTAGCATCGAGCAGTACTTC
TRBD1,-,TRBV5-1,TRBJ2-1,CASSSRQGWSYNEQFF,TGCGCCAGCAGCTCGAGACAGGGATGGTCCTACAATGAGCAGTTCTTC
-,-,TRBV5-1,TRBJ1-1,CASSLQGLGTEAFF,TGCGCCAGCAGCTTGCAGGGGCTGGGCACTGAAGCTTTCTTT
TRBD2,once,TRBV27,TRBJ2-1,CASKLAGASSYNEQFF,TGTGCCAGCAAACTAGCGGGAGCTAGCTCCTACAATGAGCAGTTCTTC
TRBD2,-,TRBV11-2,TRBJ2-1,CASSSGTSVNEQFF,TGTGCCAGCAGCTCCGGGACTAGCGTCAATGAGCAGTTCTTC
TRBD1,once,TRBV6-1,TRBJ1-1,CASSASTGGITEAFF,TGTGCCAGCAGTGCCTCTACAGGGGGGATAACTGAAGCTTTCTTT
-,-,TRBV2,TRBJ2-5,CASSRDTQETQYF,TGTGCCAGCAGTCGGGATACGCAAGAGACCCAGTACTTC
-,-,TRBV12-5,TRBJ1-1,CASAPHGRADTEAFF,TGTGCTAGTGCCCCACACGGCCGAGCGGATACTGAAGCTTTCTTT
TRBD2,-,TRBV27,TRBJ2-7,CASSSRVGGNSGGQYF,TGTGCCAGCAGTTCTCGGGTGGGGGGGAATAGTGGTGGTCAGTACTTC
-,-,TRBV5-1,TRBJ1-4,CASSLRRTTNEKLFF,TGCGCCAGCAGCTTGAGGCGGACAACTAATGAAAAACTGTTTTTT
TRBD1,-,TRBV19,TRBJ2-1,CASSLPGTGVNEQFF,TGTGCCAGTAGTTTGCCCGGGACAGGGGTCAATGAGCAGTTCTTC
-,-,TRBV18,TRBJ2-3,CASSEAGDTQYF,TGTGCCAGCTCAGAGGCGGGGGATACGCAGTATTTT
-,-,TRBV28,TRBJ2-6,CASSLWGTGGGSGANVLTF,TGTGCCAGCAGTTTATGGGGTACAGGGGGGGGCTCTGGGGCCAACGTCCTGACTTTC
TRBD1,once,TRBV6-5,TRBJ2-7,CASRGTGQREQYF,TGTGCCAGCAGGGGGACAGGGCAACGCGAGCAGTACTTC
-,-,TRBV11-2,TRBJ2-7,CASSLEEGSSYEQYF,TGTGCCAGCAGCTTAGAGGAGGGGAGCTCCTACGAGCAGTACTTC
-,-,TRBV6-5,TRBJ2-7,CASSSGLIYEQYF,TGTGCCAGCAGTTCTGGACTAATCTACGAGCAGTACTTC
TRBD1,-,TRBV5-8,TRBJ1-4,CASRGQNNEKLFF,TGTGCCAGCAGGGGACAGAATAATGAAAAACTGTTTTTT
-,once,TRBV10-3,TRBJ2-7,CAISDLQKPYEQYF,TGTGCCATCAGCGACCTACAGAAGCCTTACGAGCAGTACTTC
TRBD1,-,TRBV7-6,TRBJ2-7,CASGTGLPTEQYF,TGTGCCAGCGGGACAGGCCTACCCACCGAGCAGTACTTC
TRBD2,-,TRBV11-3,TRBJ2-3,CASSPPGLAGGTDTQYF,TGTGCCAGCAGCCCCCCGGGACTAGCGGGAGGCACAGATACGCAGTATTTT
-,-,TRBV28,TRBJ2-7,CASRGSRTPLYEQYF,TGTGCCAGCAGGGGGAGCCGGACCCCATTATACGAGCAGTACTTC
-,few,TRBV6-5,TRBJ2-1,CASSYFDLGEQFF,TGTGCCAGCAGTTACTTCGATCTCGGTGAGCAGTTCTTC
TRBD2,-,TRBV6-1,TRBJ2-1,CASSETVAGDGRGDEQFF,TGTGCCAGCAGTGAAACCGTAGCGGGAGACGGACGCGGTGATGAGCAGTTCTTC
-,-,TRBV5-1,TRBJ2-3,CASSPGGVTDTQYF,TGCGCCAGCAGCCCGGGCGGGGTAACAGATACGCAGTATTTT
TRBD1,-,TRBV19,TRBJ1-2,CASGGQGVNYGYTF,TGTGCCAGTGGCGGACAGGGGGTTAACTATGGCTACACCTTC
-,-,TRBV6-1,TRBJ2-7,CASSEPQYEQYF,TGTGCCAGCAGTGAACCTCAGTACGAGCAGTACTTC
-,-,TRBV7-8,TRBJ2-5,CASSKETGEETQYF,TGTGCCAGCAGCAAAGAGACAGGAGAAGAGACCCAGTACTTC